This record covers a single TCR beta chain. Its antigen is currently not known. Base qualities are not recorded, but no much larger clone differs from it by a single base. This record comes from a study of T cell changes during pregnancy in multiple sclerosis (dated by TCRdb to between 2018 and 2021). Study-level background: In women with multiple sclerosis, the researchers looked at how the T cell repertoire shifted as pregnancy progressed.

Inclusive of the bounding cysteine and phenylalanine, the CDR3 is 12 residues long. Left in the record is the CDR3 DNA by itself, 36 bases read in frame from the first base. Cut back by 5 bases and 5 bases, the V and J ends lie 9 bases apart. CDR1 is given as MDHEN and CDR2 as SYDVKM, both from the germline V gene. Receptor libraries were prepared by the immunoSEQ multiplex PCR assay. TCRdb stores this immuneACCESS table with in-frame sequences only. Part of the clones is absent; in the studies checked, under half of the shortfall reflects unresolved V genes, and no reason is known for the rest. For this sample there are tens of thousands of clones; 80% to 95% appear just once. The leading ten clones occupy approximately 2.5% of the sample.

The rearrangement combines TRBV28 with TRBJ1-2, with an unclear D gene assignment. Here the sequenced sample was peripheral blood, taken in the first trimester of pregnancy. The clonotype was recovered from a female donor with multiple sclerosis, enrolled in a pregnancy study. CDR3 reads: CASSRVRYGYTF. The nucleotide sequence is TGTGCCAGCAGTCGGGTTAGGTATGGCTACACCTTC.